Listed below are T cell receptor beta chains from one sample, sequenced in a study of blood T cell repertoires in COVID-19. Sequenced by immunoSEQ multiplex PCR; TCRdb stores in-frame clones only, minus some. The sample comprises under 350,000 clones, approximately 87% of which are singletons, and about 4.3% rests with the top ten. The source material was peripheral blood. Receptors were obtained from a man aged 60 to 75 who had recovered from COVID-19. The CDR3 runs from the conserved cysteine through the conserved F or W. D genes are given only for firm matches. Clone size is given for some rows only: seen once, a few or many times, or a class if the clone is expanded.

size	J	V	D	CDR3	DNA
-	TRBJ2-1	TRBV28	-	CASSPNHLGEQFF	TGTGCCAGCAGTCCAAACCATCTAGGTGAGCAGTTCTTC
-	TRBJ2-3	TRBV5-4	TRBD2	CASSSRTSGRIADTQYF	TGTGCCAGCAGCTCACGGACTAGCGGGAGAATCGCAGATACGCAGTATTTT
-	TRBJ1-3	TRBV27	TRBD1	CASRDTGVGNTIYF	TGTGCCAGCAGGGATACAGGGGTTGGAAACACCATATATTTT
once	TRBJ2-5	TRBV28	TRBD2	CASSLLADQHF	TGTGCCAGCAGTTTACTAGCGGATCAGCACTTC
-	TRBJ2-7	TRBV7-8	-	CASSLEVAQYF	TGTGCCAGCAGCTTAGAAGTGGCGCAGTACTTC
-	TRBJ1-2	TRBV28	TRBD1	CASSLGTGGSYTF	TGTGCCAGCAGTTTAGGGACAGGGGGGAGCTACACCTTC
-	TRBJ2-1	TRBV5-1	TRBD1	CASRGTGGASNEQFF	TGCGCCAGCAGAGGGACAGGGGGCGCGAGCAATGAGCAGTTCTTC
-	TRBJ2-3	TRBV5-8	TRBD1	CASSDRGGGTDTQYF	TGTGCCAGCAGCGACAGGGGAGGTGGCACAGATACGCAGTATTTT
once	TRBJ1-5	TRBV6-5	TRBD1	CASTGQGVGQPQHF	TGTGCCAGCACCGGACAGGGTGTGGGTCAGCCCCAGCATTTT
-	TRBJ2-7	TRBV2	TRBD2	CASGGRGESYEQYF	TGTGCCAGCGGCGGGAGGGGCGAGAGCTACGAGCAGTACTTC
once	TRBJ2-7	TRBV7-6	TRBD2	CASKLAGAFASSYEQYF	TGTGCCAGCAAGCTAGCGGGGGCGTTCGCAAGCTCCTACGAGCAGTACTTC
few	TRBJ1-1	TRBV6-5	TRBD1	CASRDRVDVNTEAFF	TGTGCCAGCAGAGACAGGGTTGACGTGAACACTGAAGCTTTCTTT
once	TRBJ1-5	TRBV5-6	-	CASSSGYSNQPQHF	TGTGCCAGCAGCTCAGGATATAGCAATCAGCCCCAGCATTTT
-	TRBJ2-5	TRBV25-1	TRBD2	CASGRTSGSQETQYF	TGTGCCAGCGGACGGACTAGCGGATCTCAAGAGACCCAGTACTTC
-	TRBJ2-1	TRBV19	-	CASSIQGNWNEQFF	TGTGCCAGTAGTATACAGGGTAACTGGAATGAGCAGTTCTTC
few	TRBJ1-5	TRBV2	TRBD1	CASSPGTGGNQPQHF	TGTGCCAGCAGCCCCGGGACAGGGGGCAATCAGCCCCAGCATTTT
-	TRBJ1-2	TRBV2	TRBD1	CASNRDRLGYTF	TGTGCCAGCAACCGGGACAGACTAGGCTACACCTTC
-	TRBJ1-5	TRBV29-1	-	CSATSANQPQHF	TGCAGCGCCACTTCCGCTAATCAGCCCCAGCATTTT
-	TRBJ2-7	TRBV7-2	TRBD1	CASSSRTGGNHEQYF	TGTGCCAGCAGCTCCCGGACAGGGGGCAACCACGAGCAGTACTTC
-	TRBJ1-1	TRBV18	-	CASSRDRLNTEAFF	TGTGCCAGCTCACGAGACAGATTGAACACTGAAGCTTTCTTT
-	TRBJ2-7	TRBV6-5	TRBD1	CASSPAGTGTYEQYF	TGTGCCAGCAGTCCCGCCGGGACAGGCACCTACGAGCAGTACTTC
-	TRBJ2-6	TRBV9	-	CASKPRSGANVLTF	TGTGCCAGCAAGCCCCGCTCTGGGGCCAACGTCCTGACTTTC
-	TRBJ1-3	TRBV3-1/TRBV3-2	-	CASSQDHSGNTIYF	TGTGCCAGCAGCCAAGACCACTCTGGAAACACCATATATTTT
-	TRBJ1-3	TRBV5-4	-	CASSFVGGGNTIYF	TGTGCCAGCAGCTTCGTGGGAGGTGGAAACACCATATATTTT
-	TRBJ1-4	TRBV4-1	TRBD1	CASSQEAGGNEKLFF	TGCGCCAGCAGCCAAGAGGCAGGGGGCAATGAAAAACTGTTTTTT
-	TRBJ1-1	TRBV18	TRBD1	CASSPRTGKGTEAFF	TGTGCCAGCTCACCTCGGACAGGGAAGGGCACTGAAGCTTTCTTT
few	TRBJ1-3	TRBV6-1	-	CASSATTMSSGNTIYF	TGTGCCAGCAGTGCAACAACTATGAGCTCTGGAAACACCATATATTTT
-	TRBJ2-3	TRBV4-2	TRBD1	CASSLKAPGQGNVASTDTQYF	TGTGCCAGCAGCCTAAAGGCTCCGGGACAGGGGAATGTTGCGTCGACAGATACGCAGTATTTT
-	TRBJ2-7	TRBV29-1	-	CSVTSSNEQYF	TGCAGCGTGACTAGTTCAAACGAGCAGTACTTC
-	TRBJ2-3	TRBV5-1	-	CASSLASGTDTQYF	TGCGCCAGCAGCTTGGCCTCAGGCACAGATACGCAGTATTTT
-	TRBJ2-7	TRBV10-1	TRBD1	CASSEGTGYREQYF	TGCGCCAGCAGTGAGGGGACAGGATACCGCGAGCAGTACTTC
-	TRBJ1-1	TRBV19	-	CASSIQDNTEAFF	TGTGCCAGTAGTATACAGGATAACACTGAAGCTTTCTTT
-	TRBJ2-7	TRBV7-2	-	CASSLARVSYEQYF	TGTGCCAGCAGCTTAGCCAGGGTGTCCTACGAGCAGTACTTC
-	TRBJ2-5	TRBV5-1	TRBD1	CASSEEGGRETQYF	TGCGCCAGCAGCGAGGAAGGGGGCAGGGAGACCCAGTACTTC
few	TRBJ2-3	TRBV12-3/TRBV12-4	-	CASSSSGTQYF	TGTGCCAGCAGTTCGTCAGGTACGCAGTATTTT
-	TRBJ1-5	TRBV18	TRBD1	CASSPPTGQGNQPQHF	TGTGCCAGCTCACCACCAACGGGACAGGGGAATCAGCCCCAGCATTTT
-	TRBJ2-5	TRBV11-2	TRBD1	CASSLVWDRMETQYF	TGTGCCAGCAGCTTAGTCTGGGACAGGATGGAGACCCAGTACTTC
-	TRBJ2-3	TRBV24-1	-	CATSVGAAGTDTQYF	TGTGCCACCAGTGTTGGGGCAGCCGGGACAGATACGCAGTATTTT
-	TRBJ1-1	TRBV30	-	CAWEQGGTEAFF	TGTGCCTGGGAACAGGGTGGTACTGAAGCTTTCTTT
-	TRBJ2-7	TRBV7-8	-	CASSPGGSSYEQYF	TGTGCCAGCAGCCCAGGTGGCAGCTCCTACGAGCAGTACTTC
few	TRBJ1-6	TRBV3-1/TRBV3-2	-	CASRTGDAYNSPLHF	TGTGCCAGCAGAACGGGGGACGCCTATAATTCACCCCTCCACTTT
-	TRBJ1-6	TRBV28	-	CASRPWQSYNSPLHF	TGTGCCAGCAGACCGTGGCAATCCTATAATTCACCCCTCCACTTT
-	TRBJ2-3	TRBV27	-	CASSIGQGGRTDTQYF	TGTGCCAGCAGTATAGGACAGGGAGGGCGCACAGATACGCAGTATTTT
-	TRBJ2-6	TRBV27	-	CASSLWLSGANVLTF	TGTGCCAGCAGTTTATGGCTTTCTGGGGCCAACGTCCTGACTTTC
-	TRBJ1-1	TRBV5-5	-	CASNSRGTEAFF	TGTGCCAGCAATTCCAGGGGCACTGAAGCTTTCTTT
-	TRBJ2-5	TRBV2	-	CASARTATLQETQYF	TGTGCCAGCGCCCGGACAGCGACACTACAAGAGACCCAGTACTTC
-	TRBJ1-2	TRBV6-6	-	CASRLPDSRHGYTF	TGTGCCAGCAGACTACCCGACAGCAGGCATGGCTACACCTTC